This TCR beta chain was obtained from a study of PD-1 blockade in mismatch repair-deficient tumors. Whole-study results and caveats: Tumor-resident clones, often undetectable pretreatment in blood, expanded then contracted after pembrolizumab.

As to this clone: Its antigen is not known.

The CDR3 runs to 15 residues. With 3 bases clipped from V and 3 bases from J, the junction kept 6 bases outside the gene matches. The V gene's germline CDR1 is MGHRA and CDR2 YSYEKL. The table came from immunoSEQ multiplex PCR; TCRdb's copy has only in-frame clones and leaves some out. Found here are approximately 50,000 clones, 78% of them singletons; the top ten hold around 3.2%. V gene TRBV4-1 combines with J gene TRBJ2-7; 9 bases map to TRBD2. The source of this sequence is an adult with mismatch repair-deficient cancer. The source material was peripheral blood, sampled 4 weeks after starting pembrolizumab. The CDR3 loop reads CASSHTSGPFYEQYF. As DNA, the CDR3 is TGCGCCAGCAGCCATACTAGCGGGCCTTTCTACGAGCAGTACTTC.